This T cell receptor (beta chain) was sequenced during a study of CD8 T cells in ankylosing spondylitis (dated by TCRdb to the late 2010s). For context, the study as a whole: To find TCR variants linked to disease, the study profiled T cell receptor beta repertoires in ankylosing spondylitis patients and healthy donors. The whole study cohort included over a hundred healthy donors and roughly 24 ankylosing spondylitis patients. Peripheral blood was sampled, and synovial fluid was also collected from ankylosing spondylitis patients.

Trimming leaves V shorter by 1 base and J shorter by 9 bases, with the junction holding 11 bases beyond the gene matches. According to the germline V gene, CDR1 reads LGHNA and CDR2 reads YNFKEQ. Spanning cysteine to phenylalanine, the CDR3 consists of 18 amino acids. Only the CDR3 DNA stays, 54 bases, in frame from base 1. The table lists this clonotype with a few counts. Its antigen specificity is not known. No qualities accompany the bases; no much larger clone lies one base away. Overall study outcomes, separate from this receptor: According to the report, matched synovial fluid samples from ankylosing spondylitis patients were significantly enriched for the disease-linked clones. The disease-linked clones had a CD8+ phenotype and were found at relatively low frequencies in peripheral blood. A TCR beta motif of roughly 8 highly homologous amino acid variants appeared characteristic of blood from ankylosing spondylitis patients. Some motif variants had previously been reported in the synovial fluid and blood of reactive arthritis patients, which suggests shared mechanisms of disease initiation.

Sequenced using an Illumina HiSeq 2500. Quantitative 5'-RACE with molecular barcodes was used to prepare TCR beta libraries. In the source study's methods: A new computational method, built on a probabilistic model of VDJ rearrangement, was used to identify disease-linked TCR variants. TCRdb itself trimmed the public reads at Q25 with fastp, ran MiXCR and retained productive beta chains. Rows are unified per CDR3 protein, each entry keeping the most common DNA and genes. These V and J calls are TCRdb output, not the study's own analysis. This sample has 300,000 to 350,000 distinct CDR3 sequences in its table, and about a fifth of those were observed once. 3.5% to 4.5% of the sample is taken by the ten largest.

The V gene is TRBV4-2 and the J gene is TRBJ2-1, and 14 bases in between align with TRBD2. The clonotype comes from a female donor with ankylosing spondylitis or in good health (not recorded which). The sequencing input was blood, either unsorted or a sorted T cell fraction (not recorded which). This receptor has the CDR3 CASSQVIRLGLAGVEQFF. The bases are TGTGCCAGCAGCCAAGTTATTAGGTTGGGACTAGCGGGAGTTGAGCAGTTCTTC.